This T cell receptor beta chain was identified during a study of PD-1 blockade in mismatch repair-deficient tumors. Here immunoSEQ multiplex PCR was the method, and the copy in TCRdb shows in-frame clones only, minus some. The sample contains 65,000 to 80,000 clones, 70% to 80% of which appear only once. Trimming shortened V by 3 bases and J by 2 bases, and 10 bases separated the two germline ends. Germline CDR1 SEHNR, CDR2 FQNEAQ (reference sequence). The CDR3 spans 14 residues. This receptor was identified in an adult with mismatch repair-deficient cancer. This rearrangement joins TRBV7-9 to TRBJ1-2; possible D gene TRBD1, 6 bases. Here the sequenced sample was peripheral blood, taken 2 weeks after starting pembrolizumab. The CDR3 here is CASSFRGGNYGYTF. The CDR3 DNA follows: TGTGCCAGCAGCTTCAGGGGAGGAAACTATGGCTACACCTTC.